A single sample gave rise to the 25 T cell receptor beta chains below, sequenced in a study of chemoradiotherapy in HPV16-positive cancers. Measured with immunoSEQ multiplex PCR; TCRdb has only the in-frame clones, and not every one. The sample has about 5,700 clones; roughly 90% are singletons. The sequenced sample was blood, obtained from a patient who underwent chemoradiotherapy. These receptors originate from a human donor with HPV-associated anogenital cancer.

J is TRBJ2-3 and V is TRBV5-6; tentatively, D is TRBD2 (6 bases). The germline V gene encodes CDR1 SGHDT and CDR2 YYEEEE. The CDR3 consists of 15 residues. The V and J ends lost 3 bases and 2 bases respectively, with 13 bases between them. CDR3 nucleotide sequence: TGTGCCAGCAGCTCCTATGGAGGGGACACAGATACGCAGTATTTT. Translating gives CASSSYGGDTDTQYF.

The chain carries TRBV6-5 and TRBJ2-2, with D perhaps TRBD1 (5 bases). This CDR3 is built from 14 residues. CDR1 and CDR2 (germline): MNHEY, SVGAGI. V lost 6 bases, J lost 0 bases, and 8 bases lay in between. CDR3 amino acids: CASRLTANTGELFF. DNA for the CDR3: TGTGCCAGCAGACTGACAGCGAACACCGGGGAGCTGTTTTTT.

The gene calls are TRBV6-4 and TRBJ2-2, with a possible D match to TRBD2 (5 bases). Between the trimmed V and J ends, which lost 4 bases and 4 bases, there was a span of 7 bases. Germline assignment: CDR1 MRHNA and CDR2 SNTAGT. The CDR3 has 13 amino acids. The CDR3 reads CASSGRGTGELFF. CDR3 nucleotides: TGTGCCAGCAGTGGCCGGGGCACCGGGGAGCTGTTTTTT.

The rearrangement joins TRBV11-2 to TRBJ2-2, with 9 bases matching TRBD1. The length of the CDR3 is 15 residues. V shed 7 bases and J 7 bases; nucleotides not matched to a gene: 10. The germline gives CDR1 SGHAT, CDR2 FQNNGV. The CDR3 DNA reads TGTGCCAGCATCCTAGACACAGGGGGCATCGGGGAGCTGTTTTTT. Its translation: CASILDTGGIGELFF.

In DNA, the CDR3 is TGTGCCAGCAGCCTCCCCCGAGAGACCCAGTACTTC. Amino acids: CASSLPRETQYF. This chain links TRBV28 with TRBJ2-5; D call uncertain. Looked up from germline, CDR1 is MDHEN and CDR2 is SYDVKM. Trimming pared 6 bases from V and 4 bases from J, leaving 9 bases between. The CDR3 consists of 12 residues.

This clone occurred once. At one boundary the junction diverges from the germline segment, which might be a read error. J is TRBJ2-3 and V is TRBV7-3; no reliable D call. The CDR3 has 13 amino acids. In germline, CDR1 is SGHTA, CDR2 FQGTGA. CDR3 loop: CASSITSTDTQYF. As DNA, the CDR3 is TGTGCCAGCAGCATAACTAGCACAGATACGCAGTATTTT. Full variable domain (missing parts from reference TRBV7-3 and TRBJ2-3): GAGVSQTPSNKVTEKGKYVELRCDPISGHTALYWYRQSLGQGPEFLIYFQGTGAADDSGLPNDRFFAVRPEGSVSTLKIQRTERGDSAVYLCASSITSTDTQYFGPGTRLTVL.

In this sample, this clone turned up once. The chain recombines TRBV23-1 with TRBJ1-1, with TRBD1 matching 7 bases. TRBV23-1 is known as an ORF, though its function is uncertain. The CDR3 totals 12 residues. J gave up 7 bases and V 10 bases, and 9 bases lay outside the gene matches. In DNA, the CDR3 is TGCGCCACGACAGGGCCCGAGAATGAAGCTTTCTTT. Protein: CATTGPENEAFF.

The genes are TRBV5-1 and TRBJ2-1, with D uncertain. V dropped 0 bases and J dropped 4 bases, with 11 bases sitting between them. The CDR3 consists of 15 residues. Germline V gene data show CDR1 as SGHRS and CDR2 as YFSETQ. CDR3 DNA: TGCGCCAGCAGCTTGGTTGACGGACCTTACAATGAGCAGTTCTTC. This sequence encodes CASSLVDGPYNEQFF.

This chain uses TRBV27 with TRBJ2-7; tentatively, D is TRBD2 (6 bases). The CDR3 is 15 amino acids. Trimming pared 6 bases from V and 1 base from J, leaving 16 bases between. The V gene's germline CDR1 is MNHEY and CDR2 SMNVEV (reference sequence). CDR3 residues: CASRSPGLPSYEQYF. The CDR3 region has the DNA TGTGCCAGCAGAAGCCCGGGACTGCCTTCCTACGAGCAGTACTTC.

The chain uses TRBV28 and TRBJ2-3, with TRBD2 as a possible D gene (6 bases). Trimming pared 6 bases from V and 2 bases from J, leaving 18 bases between. Germline CDR1 MDHEN, CDR2 SYDVKM. This CDR3 is built from 16 residues. The CDR3 sequence is CASSPPGGTYTDTQYF. The CDR3 coding sequence is TGTGCCAGCAGCCCCCCAGGCGGGACCTACACAGATACGCAGTATTTT.

This clone has a handful of counts. This chain joins TRBV6-5 and TRBJ1-4; TRBD1 might be the D (5 bases). Trimming removed 7 bases at V and 0 bases at J, with 12 bases between. Germline loops: CDR1 MNHEY, CDR2 SVGAGI. The CDR3 length is 15 residues. Here the CDR3 DNA reads TGTGCCAGCAAGGGACGTCAAGCAACTAATGAAAAACTGTTTTTT. This sequence encodes CASKGRQATNEKLFF.

The chain combines TRBV5-1 with TRBJ2-5, with no clear D. CDR1 SGHRS and CDR2 YFSETQ come from the germline V gene. Trimming cost V 3 bases and J 3 bases, with 9 bases left between them. The CDR3 extends over 13 amino acids. The CDR3 bases are TGCGCCAGCAGCTCTCTCCGGGAAGAGACCCAGTACTTC. It is translated as CASSSLREETQYF.

This clone appeared a single time. This chain joins TRBV5-1 and TRBJ2-5; D is ambiguous. The CDR3 is 13 residues long. The germline V gene encodes CDR1 SGHRS and CDR2 YFSETQ. Between the trimmed V and J ends, which lost 5 bases and 4 bases, there was a span of 12 bases. Here the CDR3 reads CASRGHTGETQYF. The CDR3 DNA reads TGCGCCAGCAGAGGCCACACCGGAGAGACCCAGTACTTC. Supplemented by reference TRBV5-1 and TRBJ2-5, the full variable domain reads KAGVTQTPRYLIKTRGQQVTLSCSPISGHRSVSWYQQTPGQGLQFLFEYFSETQRNKGNFPGRFSGRQFSNSRSEMNVSTLELGDSALYLCASRGHTGETQYFGPGTRLLVL.

The chain couples TRBV4-1 to TRBJ2-1, with D perhaps matching TRBD2 (6 bases). This CDR3 region has 18 residues. Trimming removed 7 bases from V and 0 bases from J, with 22 bases in between. In germline, CDR1 is MGHRA, CDR2 YSYEKL. The CDR3 loop is CASTVGGVSPSSYNEQFF. Written as DNA, the CDR3 is TGCGCCAGCACAGTTGGCGGGGTGTCCCCCAGCTCCTACAATGAGCAGTTCTTC.

This clone was counted only a few times. The chain is built from TRBV7-9 and TRBJ2-4; D might be TRBD2 (5 bases). Germline V gives CDR1 SEHNR, CDR2 FQNEAQ (reference sequence). The CDR3 is made up of 14 amino acids. Trimming removed 1 base from V and 7 bases from J, with 11 bases in between. Written as DNA, the CDR3 is TGTGCCAGCAGCTTAGGGACCGGAGGTAACATTCAGTACTTC. Amino acid sequence: CASSLGTGGNIQYF.

The J gene is TRBJ2-6, the V gene TRBV7-9; weak D call: TRBD1 (5 bases). Germline loops: CDR1 SEHNR, CDR2 FQNEAQ (reference sequence). The CDR3 is 17 amino acids. The V end was cut by 6 bases, the J end by 4 bases, with 19 bases between. The CDR3 spells CASSITSGNPGANVLTF. The CDR3 DNA reads TGTGCCAGCAGTATAACTTCAGGGAATCCGGGGGCCAACGTCCTGACTTTC. Full variable domain (outside the CDR3, taken from reference TRBV7-9 and TRBJ2-6): DTGVSQNPRHKITKRGQNVTFRCDPISEHNRLYWYRQTLGQGPEFLTYFQNEAQLEKSRLLSDRFSAERPKGSFSTLEIQRTEQGDSAMYLCASSITSGNPGANVLTFGAGSRLTVL.

This sequence joins TRBV7-6 and TRBJ2-7; D is uncertain. Deletions cut 1 base from V and 0 bases from J, with 7 bases between. Germline assignment: CDR1 SGHVS and CDR2 FNYEAQ. The CDR3 runs 14 residues. CDR3 sequence (DNA): TGTGCCAGCAGCTTAGGAAAGAGCTCCTACGAGCAGTACTTC. Translation gives CASSLGKSSYEQYF. The entire variable domain, with the rest obtained from reference TRBV7-6 and TRBJ2-7, is as follows: GAGVSQSPRYKVTKRGQDVALRCDPISGHVSLYWYRQALGQGPEFLTYFNYEAQQDKSGLPNDRFSAERPEGSISTLTIQRTEQRDSAMYRCASSLGKSSYEQYFGPGTRLTVT.

J is TRBJ2-7 and V is TRBV19; 10 bases line up with TRBD2. Germline trimming cut 1 base from V and 2 bases from J; bases unmatched to any gene: 5. Germline CDR1 and CDR2: LNHDA and SQIVND (reference sequence). This CDR3 region has 16 residues. CDR3 sequence reads: CASSIVAGGPTYEQYF. The DNA for the CDR3 is TGTGCCAGTAGTATAGTAGCGGGGGGCCCCACCTACGAGCAGTACTTC.

The V and J genes are TRBV2 and TRBJ2-7; no firm D call. The CDR3 has 13 amino acids. V dropped 7 bases and J dropped 2 bases, with 12 bases sitting between them. Germline CDR1 reads SNHLY; CDR2 reads FYNNEI. The chain's CDR3 is CASTPGRTYEQYF. CDR3 in DNA: TGTGCCAGCACCCCGGGCAGGACCTACGAGCAGTACTTC. The full variable domain, with the rest looked up from reference TRBV2 and TRBJ2-7, is EPEVTQTPSHQVTQMGQEVILRCVPISNHLYFYWYRQILGQKVEFLVSFYNNEISEKSEIFDDQFSVERPDGSNFTLKIRSTKLEDSAMYFCASTPGRTYEQYFGPGTRLTVT.

V and J are TRBV7-6 and TRBJ2-1; no firm D call. From germline, CDR1 is SGHVS and CDR2 FNYEAQ. CDR3 length equals 11 residues. V was clipped by 10 bases and J by 5 bases, with 9 bases between them. CDR3 amino acids: CAIKIHNEQFF. As DNA, the CDR3 is TGTGCCATCAAGATCCACAATGAGCAGTTCTTC.

The chain's CDR3 is CASSLGGGANTEAFF. The CDR3 DNA sequence: TGTGCCAGCAGCTTAGGTGGGGGGGCAAACACTGAAGCTTTCTTT. The chain joins TRBV7-2 to TRBJ1-1, with TRBD1 as a possible D gene (6 bases). Germline CDR1 reads SGHTA; CDR2 reads FQGNSA. Trimming pared 1 base from V and 2 bases from J, leaving 11 bases between. The CDR3 is made up of 15 amino acids.

This chain joins TRBV7-6 and TRBJ2-7; 7 bases map to TRBD2. CDR1 is SGHVS, CDR2 FNYEAQ, per germline. V lost 1 base and J lost 3; bases outside the gene matches: 6. This CDR3 spans 15 amino acids. The CDR3 DNA reads TGTGCCAGCAGCTTAGGCCGGACTAGTAGCTACGAGCAGTACTTC. Translation gives CASSLGRTSSYEQYF.

This clone was detected once. This rearrangement joins TRBV2 to TRBJ1-2; TRBD1 matches 7 bases. With V trimmed by 0 bases and J by 0 bases, 4 bases remained unmatched. Germline V gives CDR1 SNHLY, CDR2 FYNNEI. This CDR3 contains 16 residues. CDR3 loop: CASSEAQGTANYGYTF. The CDR3 DNA follows: TGTGCCAGCAGTGAAGCCCAGGGGACAGCTAACTATGGCTACACCTTC.

The V gene is TRBV5-4, the J gene TRBJ2-4, with D hard to call. This CDR3 contains 15 residues. The germline V gene has CDR1 SGHNT and CDR2 YYREEE (reference sequence). V gave up 4 bases and J gave up 5 bases, with 16 bases separating them. CDR3: CASSRPGDRQNIQYF. In DNA, the CDR3 is TGTGCCAGCAGCCGACCGGGCGACCGACAAAACATTCAGTACTTC. Supplemented by reference TRBV5-4 and TRBJ2-4, the full variable domain reads ETGVTQSPTHLIKTRGQQVTLRCSSQSGHNTVSWYQQALGQGPQFIFQYYREEENGRGNFPPRFSGLQFPNYSSELNVNALELDDSALYLCASSRPGDRQNIQYFGAGTRLSVL.

The chain has TRBV6-5 and TRBJ2-7; D remains unclear. There are 15 residues in the CDR3. Looked up from germline, CDR1 is MNHEY and CDR2 is SVGAGI. V was cut by 4 bases and J by 0 bases, with 13 bases left in between. The CDR3: CASSFSGRSSYEQYF. In nucleotides, the CDR3 is TGTGCCAGCAGTTTCTCCGGGCGGAGCTCCTACGAGCAGTACTTC.